Listed below are T cell receptor beta chains from one sample, sequenced in a study of blood T cell repertoires in COVID-19. Produced via immunoSEQ multiplex PCR; TCRdb's table is partial and in-frame only. The sample holds 140,000 to 150,000 clones, approximately 88% seen once. The sequencing sample was made of peripheral blood. The receptors originated from a man aged 60 to 69 with active or convalescent COVID-19. Each CDR3 is given with its conserved first and last residue. The D gene is left open where the match is weak. Not all rows give a size; the values are once, few, many and, for expanded clones, a class.

D gene	V gene	clone size	J gene	CDR3 length	CDR3 protein	CDR3 DNA
TRBD1	TRBV5-1	NA	TRBJ2-7	14	CASSQDRIDYEQYF	TGCGCCAGCAGCCAGGACAGGATAGACTACGAGCAGTACTTC
TRBD2	TRBV6-5	NA	TRBJ2-1	15	CASSSGTSSYNEQFF	TGTGCCAGCAGTAGCGGGACCAGCTCCTACAATGAGCAGTTCTTC
TRBD1	TRBV19	once	TRBJ1-2	14	CASRSTDRGYGYTF	TGTGCCAGTAGATCGACAGACAGGGGGTATGGCTACACCTTC
NA	TRBV6-6	NA	TRBJ2-7	15	CASSPPTGSSYEQYF	TGTGCCAGCAGTCCCCCAACAGGGAGCTCCTACGAGCAGTACTTC
TRBD2	TRBV9	NA	TRBJ2-3	18	CASSVVGSSGASTDTQYF	TGTGCCAGCAGCGTAGTGGGGTCTAGCGGAGCTAGCACAGATACGCAGTATTTT
TRBD1	TRBV19	medium-sized	TRBJ2-1	18	CASIHPKRGDRELHEQFF	TGTGCCAGTATCCACCCCAAGAGGGGGGACAGGGAGTTGCATGAGCAGTTCTTC
NA	TRBV29-1	NA	TRBJ2-7	12	CSGRDNLYEQYF	TGCAGCGGTCGGGACAACCTCTACGAGCAGTACTTC
TRBD1	TRBV5-1	NA	TRBJ1-2	15	CASSLAGTGGEGYTF	TGCGCCAGCAGCTTGGCCGGGACAGGGGGCGAAGGCTACACCTTC
TRBD1	TRBV2	once	TRBJ1-6	13	CASIGTENSPLHF	TGTGCCAGCATCGGGACAGAAAATTCACCCCTCCACTTT
NA	TRBV27	once	TRBJ1-1	18	CASRESVQGGPMNTEAFF	TGTGCCAGCCGCGAAAGTGTACAGGGTGGCCCCATGAACACTGAAGCTTTCTTT
TRBD2	TRBV11-2	NA	TRBJ2-7	15	CASSFSGTSGLEQYF	TGTGCCAGCAGCTTTTCCGGGACTAGCGGGCTCGAGCAGTACTTC
TRBD1	TRBV27	NA	TRBJ1-3	16	CASSSRDRAPGNTIYF	TGTGCCAGCAGTTCACGGGACAGGGCCCCTGGAAACACCATATATTTT
TRBD1	TRBV19	NA	TRBJ2-2	15	CASSIGTGYTGELFF	TGTGCCAGTAGTATCGGGACAGGGTATACCGGGGAGCTGTTTTTT
NA	TRBV6-5	NA	TRBJ2-3	13	CASSHGHSDTQYF	TGTGCCAGCAGTCACGGACACTCAGATACGCAGTATTTT
TRBD2	TRBV28	NA	TRBJ2-1	14	CASMGTNLYNEQFF	TGTGCCAGCATGGGGACTAACCTGTACAATGAGCAGTTCTTC
NA	TRBV18	NA	TRBJ1-5	13	CASSPAVGQPQHF	TGTGCCAGCTCACCAGCCGTCGGTCAGCCCCAGCATTTT
NA	TRBV6-6	NA	TRBJ1-5	15	CASSYQGGQNQPQHF	TGTGCCAGCAGCTACCAGGGAGGTCAGAATCAGCCCCAGCATTTT
TRBD2	TRBV9	few	TRBJ2-7	16	CASSVSGSGRTSEQYF	TGTGCCAGCAGCGTCTCCGGAAGCGGGAGAACCTCCGAGCAGTACTTC
NA	TRBV6-5	few	TRBJ1-1	12	CASSYTGTEAFF	TGTGCCAGCAGTTACACAGGGACTGAAGCTTTCTTT
TRBD1	TRBV24-1	NA	TRBJ1-2	13	CATSMRDSYGYTF	TGTGCCACCAGTATGAGGGACAGCTATGGCTACACCTTC
NA	TRBV10-3	NA	TRBJ2-7	14	CAISEMRTRYEQYF	TGTGCCATCAGTGAGATGCGGACACGCTACGAGCAGTACTTC
NA	TRBV6-2/TRBV6-3	NA	TRBJ2-1	14	CASSPSGSYNEQFF	TGTGCCAGCAGTCCAAGCGGGTCCTACAATGAGCAGTTCTTC
TRBD1	TRBV7-9	NA	TRBJ2-7	13	CASSVQGAYEQYF	TGTGCCAGCAGCGTACAGGGGGCATACGAGCAGTACTTC
TRBD1	TRBV5-1	NA	TRBJ2-3	14	CASSLGQGLDTQYF	TGCGCCAGCAGCTTAGGACAGGGACTAGATACGCAGTATTTT
TRBD1	TRBV3-1/TRBV3-2	NA	TRBJ1-5	16	CASSQAGTGGNQPQHF	TGTGCCAGCAGCCAGGCCGGGACAGGGGGCAATCAGCCCCAGCATTTT
NA	TRBV19	few	TRBJ1-5	17	CASSMYGVEGVFQPQHF	TGTGCCAGTAGTATGTATGGAGTAGAAGGGGTATTTCAGCCCCAGCATTTT
NA	TRBV6-5	NA	TRBJ2-5	15	CASSYVGRVGETQYF	TGTGCCAGCAGTTACGTTGGCAGGGTAGGAGAGACCCAGTACTTC
TRBD1	TRBV6-5	NA	TRBJ1-5	15	CASSRDRPISQPQHF	TGTGCCAGCAGTCGGGACAGACCCATCAGCCAGCCCCAGCATTTT
TRBD2	TRBV5-5	NA	TRBJ2-5	16	CASTLSRTSGRETQYF	TGTGCCAGCACTCTCTCGCGGACTAGCGGGCGAGAGACCCAGTACTTC
NA	TRBV19	NA	TRBJ2-7	17	CASSASFSGGTLYEQYF	TGTGCCAGTAGTGCCTCGTTCTCGGGCGGGACTCTCTACGAGCAGTACTTC
NA	TRBV19	NA	TRBJ2-1	13	CASSIDRGGGQFF	TGTGCCAGTAGTATAGACCGAGGGGGTGGCCAGTTCTTC
NA	TRBV3-1/TRBV3-2	once	TRBJ1-2	14	CASSQDRGNYGYTF	TGTGCCAGCAGCCAAGATCGGGGTAACTATGGCTACACCTTC
NA	TRBV29-1	NA	TRBJ2-6	14	CSVDSSSGANVLTF	TGCAGCGTTGACAGTTCCTCTGGGGCCAACGTCCTGACTTTC
TRBD1	TRBV14	NA	TRBJ2-7	14	CASSLGQGAYEQYF	TGTGCCAGCAGCCTCGGACAGGGGGCTTACGAGCAGTACTTC
NA	TRBV7-2	NA	TRBJ2-5	13	CASSQDFSRTQYF	TGTGCCAGCAGCCAGGACTTCTCTCGGACCCAGTACTTC
NA	TRBV7-9	few	TRBJ2-5	14	CASRIGGPGETQYF	TGTGCCAGCAGGATAGGAGGGCCAGGGGAGACCCAGTACTTC